This T cell receptor (beta chain) was sequenced for a study of blood T cells in healthy people across ages. Points from the study as a whole: No one knew whether donors had CMV, which possibly confounded expanded clonotype changes. Older age went with lower TCR beta diversity per million T cells, in a roughly linear way. Aged donors had fewer naive CD4+ cells and lower diversity than long-lived donors.

This clonotype was seen a handful of times. Antigen unknown. V lost 3 bases to trimming and J lost 4 bases; unmatched junction nucleotides: 7. The CDR3 spans 15 residues. A sample-barcoded 5' primer and a J-beta primer mix were used in a second PCR of roughly 7 to 11 cycles. Tags on each cDNA molecule came from a template-switch adaptor with 12 random nucleotides. TCRdb redid the calling of the 5' RACE reads with MiXCR, one entry per CDR3 protein. The table shows 650,000 to 1,000,000 distinct CDR3 sequences, with 30% to 45% occurring only once. The sequenced material came from blood. V and J are TRBV12-3 or TRBV12-4 and TRBJ2-3, with 7 bases matching TRBD2. The clonotype comes from a man aged 18 to 29 in good health. In DNA form, the CDR3 reads TGTGCCAGCAGTTTGGGGAGGGTCGGCTCAGATACGCAGTATTTT. This translates into CASSLGRVGSDTQYF.